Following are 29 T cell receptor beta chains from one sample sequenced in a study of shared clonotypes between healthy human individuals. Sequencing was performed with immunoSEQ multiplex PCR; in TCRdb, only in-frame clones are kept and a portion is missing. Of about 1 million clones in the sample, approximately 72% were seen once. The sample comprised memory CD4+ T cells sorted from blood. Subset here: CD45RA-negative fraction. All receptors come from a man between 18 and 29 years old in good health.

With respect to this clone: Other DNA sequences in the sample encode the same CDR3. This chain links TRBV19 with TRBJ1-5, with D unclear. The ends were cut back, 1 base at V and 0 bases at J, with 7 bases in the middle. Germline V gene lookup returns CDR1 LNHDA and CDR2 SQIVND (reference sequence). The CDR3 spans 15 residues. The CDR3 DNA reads TGTGCCAGTAGTATAGGAGGGTTTAGCAATCAGCCCCAGCATTTT. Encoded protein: CASSIGGFSNQPQHF. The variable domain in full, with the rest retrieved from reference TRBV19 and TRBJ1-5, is DGGITQSPKYLFRKEGQNVTLSCEQNLNHDAMYWYRQDPGQGLRLIYYSQIVNDFQKGDIAEGYSVSREKKESFPLTVTSAQKNPTAFYLCASSIGGFSNQPQHFGDGTRLSIL.

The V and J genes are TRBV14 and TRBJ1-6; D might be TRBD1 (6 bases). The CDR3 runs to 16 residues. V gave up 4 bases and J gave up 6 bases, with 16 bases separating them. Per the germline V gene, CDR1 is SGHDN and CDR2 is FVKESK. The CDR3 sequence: CASSLNQGTFNSPLHF. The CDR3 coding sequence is TGTGCCAGCAGCCTAAACCAGGGGACCTTTAATTCACCCCTCCACTTT. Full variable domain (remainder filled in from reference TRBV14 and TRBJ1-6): EAGVTQFPSHSVIEKGQTVTLRCDPISGHDNLYWYRRVMGKEIKFLLHFVKESKQDESGMPNNRFLAERTGGTYSTLKVQPAELEDSGVYFCASSLNQGTFNSPLHFGNGTRLTVT.

The CDR3 DNA reads as TGTGCCAGCAGCGCTACGGCCAGCGGGAGGCACGAGCAGTACTTC. Translated: CASSATASGRHEQYF. V gene TRBV27 combines with J gene TRBJ2-7; TRBD2 aligns across 9 bases. The CDR3 contains 15 residues. From germline, CDR1 is MNHEY and CDR2 SMNVEV (reference sequence). V shed 6 bases, J shed 5 bases, and the junction held 11 bases outside the gene matches.

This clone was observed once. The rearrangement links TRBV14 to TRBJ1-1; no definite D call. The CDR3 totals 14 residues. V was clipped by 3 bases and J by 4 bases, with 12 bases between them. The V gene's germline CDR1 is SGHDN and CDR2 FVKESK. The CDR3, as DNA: TGTGCCAGCAGCCAGAGCTTCTCGGGCACTGAAGCTTTCTTT. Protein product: CASSQSFSGTEAFF. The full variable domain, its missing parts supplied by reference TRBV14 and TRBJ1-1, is EAGVTQFPSHSVIEKGQTVTLRCDPISGHDNLYWYRRVMGKEIKFLLHFVKESKQDESGMPNNRFLAERTGGTYSTLKVQPAELEDSGVYFCASSQSFSGTEAFFGQGTRLTVV.

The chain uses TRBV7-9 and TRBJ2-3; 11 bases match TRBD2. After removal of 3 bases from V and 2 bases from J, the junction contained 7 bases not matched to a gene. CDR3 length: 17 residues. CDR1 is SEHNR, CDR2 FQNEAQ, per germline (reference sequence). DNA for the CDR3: TGTGCCAGCAGCTTGCCCTCACTAGCGGGAGTCACAGATACGCAGTATTTT. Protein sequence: CASSLPSLAGVTDTQYF.

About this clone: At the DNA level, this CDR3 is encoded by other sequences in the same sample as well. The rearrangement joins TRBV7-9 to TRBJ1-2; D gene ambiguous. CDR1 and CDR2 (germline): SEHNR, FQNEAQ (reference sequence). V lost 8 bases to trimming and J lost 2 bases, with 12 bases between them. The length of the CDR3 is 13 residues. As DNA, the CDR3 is TGTGCCAGCTCCTCCACCGAAAACTATGGCTACACCTTC. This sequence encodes CASSSTENYGYTF.

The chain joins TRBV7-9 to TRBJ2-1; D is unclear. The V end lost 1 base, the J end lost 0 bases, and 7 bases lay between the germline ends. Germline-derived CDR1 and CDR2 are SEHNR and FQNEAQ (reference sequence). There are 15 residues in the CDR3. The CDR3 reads CASSLDGRSYNEQFF. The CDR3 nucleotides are TGTGCCAGCAGCTTAGATGGCCGCTCCTACAATGAGCAGTTCTTC.

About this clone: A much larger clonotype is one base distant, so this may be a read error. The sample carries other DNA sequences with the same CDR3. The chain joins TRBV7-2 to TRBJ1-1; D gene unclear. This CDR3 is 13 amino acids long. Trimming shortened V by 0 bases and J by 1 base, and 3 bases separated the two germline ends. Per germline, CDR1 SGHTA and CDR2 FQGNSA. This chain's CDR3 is CASSLAGNTEAFF. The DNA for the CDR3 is TGTGCCAGCAGCTTAGCGGGGAACACTGAAGCTTTCTTT.

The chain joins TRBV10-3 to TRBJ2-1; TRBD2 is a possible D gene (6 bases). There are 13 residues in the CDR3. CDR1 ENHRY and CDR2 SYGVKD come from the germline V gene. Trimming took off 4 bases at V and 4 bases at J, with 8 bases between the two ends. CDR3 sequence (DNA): TGTGCCATCAGTGGGGACTTTTACAATGAGCAGTTCTTC. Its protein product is CAISGDFYNEQFF.

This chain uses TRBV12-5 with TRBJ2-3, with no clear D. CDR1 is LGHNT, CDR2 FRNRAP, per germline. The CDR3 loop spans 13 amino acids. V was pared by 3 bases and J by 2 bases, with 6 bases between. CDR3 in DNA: TGTGCTAGTGGTTTTGGGGTCACAGATACGCAGTATTTT. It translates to CASGFGVTDTQYF.

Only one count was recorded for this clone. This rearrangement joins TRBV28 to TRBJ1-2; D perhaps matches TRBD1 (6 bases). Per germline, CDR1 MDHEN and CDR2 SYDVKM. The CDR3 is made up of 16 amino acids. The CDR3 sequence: CAISSLGAGEWYGYTF. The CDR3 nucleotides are TGTGCTATAAGCTCCCTCGGGGCAGGGGAATGGTATGGCTACACCTTC.

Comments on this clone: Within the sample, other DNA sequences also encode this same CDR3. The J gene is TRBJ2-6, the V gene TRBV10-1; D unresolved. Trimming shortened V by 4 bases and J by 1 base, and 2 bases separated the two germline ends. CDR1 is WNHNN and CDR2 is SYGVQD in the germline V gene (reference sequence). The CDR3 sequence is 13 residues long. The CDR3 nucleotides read TGCGCCAGCAGTGCATCTGGGGCCAACGTCCTGACTTTC. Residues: CASSASGANVLTF.

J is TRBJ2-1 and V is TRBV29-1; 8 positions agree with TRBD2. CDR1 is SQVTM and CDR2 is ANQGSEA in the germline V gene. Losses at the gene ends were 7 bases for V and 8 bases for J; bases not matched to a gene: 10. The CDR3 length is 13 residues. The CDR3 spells CSALGPGGDEQFF. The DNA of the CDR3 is TGCAGCGCATTGGGACCGGGAGGGGATGAGCAGTTCTTC.

Written as DNA, the CDR3 is TGTGCCATCAGGGCGGGAGGGGATGGACACACCGGGGAGCTGTTTTTT. The encoded protein is CAIRAGGDGHTGELFF. The J gene is TRBJ2-2, the V gene TRBV10-3; 9 nucleotides agree with TRBD2. V shed 6 bases, J shed 3 bases, and the junction held 8 bases outside the gene matches. CDR1 is ENHRY and CDR2 is SYGVKD in the germline V gene. The CDR3 is made up of 16 amino acids.

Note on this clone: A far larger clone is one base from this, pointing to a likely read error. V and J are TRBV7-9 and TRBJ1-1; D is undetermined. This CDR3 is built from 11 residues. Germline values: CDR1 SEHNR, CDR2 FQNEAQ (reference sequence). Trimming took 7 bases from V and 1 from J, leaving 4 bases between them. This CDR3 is CASTENTEAFF. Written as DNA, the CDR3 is TGTGCCAGCACCGAGAACACTGAAGCTTTCTTT. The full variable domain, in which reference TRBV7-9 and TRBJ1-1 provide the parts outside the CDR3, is DTGVSQNPRHKITKRGQNVTFRCDPISEHNRLYWYRQTLGQGPEFLTYFQNEAQLEKSRLLSDRFSAERPKGSFSTLEIQRTEQGDSAMYLCASTENTEAFFGQGTRLTVV.

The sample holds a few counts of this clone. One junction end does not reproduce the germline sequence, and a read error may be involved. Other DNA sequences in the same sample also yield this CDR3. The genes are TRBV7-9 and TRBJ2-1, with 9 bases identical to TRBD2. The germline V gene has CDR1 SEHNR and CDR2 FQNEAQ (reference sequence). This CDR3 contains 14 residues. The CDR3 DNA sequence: TGTGCCAGCAGCCTAGCGGGGACCTACAATGAGCAGTTCTTC. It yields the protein CASSLAGTYNEQFF. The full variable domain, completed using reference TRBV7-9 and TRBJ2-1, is DTGVSQNPRHKITKRGQNVTFRCDPISEHNRLYWYRQTLGQGPEFLTYFQNEAQLEKSRLLSDRFSAERPKGSFSTLEIQRTEQGDSAMYLCASSLAGTYNEQFFGPGTRLTVL.

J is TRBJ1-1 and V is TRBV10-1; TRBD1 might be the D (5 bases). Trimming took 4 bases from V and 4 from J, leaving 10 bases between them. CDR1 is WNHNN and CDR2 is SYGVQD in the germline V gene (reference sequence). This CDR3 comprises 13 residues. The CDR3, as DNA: TGCGCCAGCAGTGCAGGGAGCTTCACTGAAGCTTTCTTT. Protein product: CASSAGSFTEAFF.

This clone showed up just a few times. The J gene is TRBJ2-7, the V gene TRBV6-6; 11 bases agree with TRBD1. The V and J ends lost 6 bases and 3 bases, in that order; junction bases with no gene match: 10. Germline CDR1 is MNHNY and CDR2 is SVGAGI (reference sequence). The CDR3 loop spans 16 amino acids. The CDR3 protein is CASRPSGQGAIYEQYF. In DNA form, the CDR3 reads TGTGCCAGCAGACCCTCAGGACAGGGGGCCATCTACGAGCAGTACTTC.

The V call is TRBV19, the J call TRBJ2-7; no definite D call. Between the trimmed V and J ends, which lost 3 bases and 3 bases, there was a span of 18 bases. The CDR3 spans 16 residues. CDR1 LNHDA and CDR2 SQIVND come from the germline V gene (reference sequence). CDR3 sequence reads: CASSIRPGPAHYEQYF. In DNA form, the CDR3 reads TGTGCCAGTAGTATTCGGCCGGGCCCGGCCCACTACGAGCAGTACTTC.

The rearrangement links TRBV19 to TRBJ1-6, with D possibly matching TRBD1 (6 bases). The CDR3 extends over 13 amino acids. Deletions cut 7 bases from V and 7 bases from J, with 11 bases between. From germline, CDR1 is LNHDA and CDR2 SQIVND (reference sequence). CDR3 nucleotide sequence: TGTGCCAGTACCCGACAGGAAAATTCACCCCTCCACTTT. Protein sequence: CASTRQENSPLHF.

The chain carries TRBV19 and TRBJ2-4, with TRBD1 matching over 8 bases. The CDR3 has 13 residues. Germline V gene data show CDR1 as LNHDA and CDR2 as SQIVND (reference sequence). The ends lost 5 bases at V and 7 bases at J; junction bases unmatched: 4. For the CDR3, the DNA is TGTGCCAGTAGTCGGACAGGGTGGAACATTCAGTACTTC. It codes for CASSRTGWNIQYF.

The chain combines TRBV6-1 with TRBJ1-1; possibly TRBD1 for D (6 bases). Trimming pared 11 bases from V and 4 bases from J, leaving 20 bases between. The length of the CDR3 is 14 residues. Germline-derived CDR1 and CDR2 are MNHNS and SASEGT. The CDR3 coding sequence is TGTGCCTCGTGGCAGGGGAGTTGGGGCACTGAAGCTTTCTTT. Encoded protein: CASWQGSWGTEAFF.

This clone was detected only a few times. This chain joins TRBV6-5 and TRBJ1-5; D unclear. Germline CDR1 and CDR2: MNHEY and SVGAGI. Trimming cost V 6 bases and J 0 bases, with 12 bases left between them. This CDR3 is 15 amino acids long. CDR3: CASSKTLNSNQPQHF. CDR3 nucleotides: TGTGCCAGCAGCAAGACGTTGAATAGCAATCAGCCCCAGCATTTT.

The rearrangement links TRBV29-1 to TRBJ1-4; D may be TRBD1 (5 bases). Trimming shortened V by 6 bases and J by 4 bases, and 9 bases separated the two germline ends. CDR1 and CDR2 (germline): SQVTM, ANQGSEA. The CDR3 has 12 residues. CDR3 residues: CSVGDGNEKLFF. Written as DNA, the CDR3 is TGCAGCGTGGGGGACGGTAATGAAAAACTGTTTTTT.

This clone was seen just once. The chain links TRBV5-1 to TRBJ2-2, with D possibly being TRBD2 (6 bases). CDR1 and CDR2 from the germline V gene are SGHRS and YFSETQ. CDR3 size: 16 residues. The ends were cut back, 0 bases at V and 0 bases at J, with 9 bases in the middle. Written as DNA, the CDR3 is TGCGCCAGCAGCTTGGCCTTAGCGGCGAACACCGGGGAGCTGTTTTTT. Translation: CASSLALAANTGELFF.

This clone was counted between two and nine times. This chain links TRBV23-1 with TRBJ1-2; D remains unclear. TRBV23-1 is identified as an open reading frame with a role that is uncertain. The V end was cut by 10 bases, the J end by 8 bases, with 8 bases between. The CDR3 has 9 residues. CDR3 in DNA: TGCGCCACCCTCGGGGGCTACACCTTC. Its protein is CATLGGYTF.

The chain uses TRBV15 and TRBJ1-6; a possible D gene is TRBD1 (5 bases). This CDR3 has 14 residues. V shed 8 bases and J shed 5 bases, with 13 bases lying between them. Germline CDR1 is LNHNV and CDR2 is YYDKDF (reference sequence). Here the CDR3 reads CATSGGNHNSPLHF. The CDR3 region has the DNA TGTGCCACCTCGGGGGGGAACCATAATTCACCCCTCCACTTT.

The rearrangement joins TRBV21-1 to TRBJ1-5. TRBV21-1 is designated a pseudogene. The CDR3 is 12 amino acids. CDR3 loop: CASSSRGQPQHF. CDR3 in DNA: TGTGCCAGCAGCTCCCGGGGGCAGCCCCAGCATTTT.

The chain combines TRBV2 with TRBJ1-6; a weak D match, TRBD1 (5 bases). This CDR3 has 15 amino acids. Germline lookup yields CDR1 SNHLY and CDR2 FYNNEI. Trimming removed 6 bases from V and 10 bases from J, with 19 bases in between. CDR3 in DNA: TGTGCCAGCAGAGGGGCGTCGGTTGTCCAATCACCCCTCCACTTT. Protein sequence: CASRGASVVQSPLHF. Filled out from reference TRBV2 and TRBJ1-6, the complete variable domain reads EPEVTQTPSHQVTQMGQEVILRCVPISNHLYFYWYRQILGQKVEFLVSFYNNEISEKSEIFDDQFSVERPDGSNFTLKIRSTKLEDSAMYFCASRGASVVQSPLHFGNGTRLTVT.